This T cell receptor (beta chain) came from a study of OX40 agonist ivuxolimab in advanced cancers. Turning to the overall study: Ivuxolimab, which targeted the costimulatory receptor OX40 (CD134), was an agonistic, fully human IgG2 monoclonal antibody. Intravenous ivuxolimab was administered to patients every 2 weeks at six dose levels: 0.01, 0.1, 0.3, 1.5, 3 and 10 mg/kg. In the dose-escalation cohort, around four fifths of patients were male, and the mean age was roughly 60 years with a range of roughly 20 to 79. Patients were allowed to have had prior anti-PD-1, anti-PD-L1 or anti-CTLA-4 therapy, and 30% to 40% of the dose-escalation patients had been treated with checkpoint inhibitors. Three dose-escalation patients achieved partial responses, one with hepatocellular carcinoma and two with cutaneous melanoma. The paper covers the monotherapy dose-escalation part of the phase I ivuxolimab trial, which included N of about 50 patients. Of the 50 to 55 patients in dose escalation, some 20 had hepatocellular carcinoma, some 15 had melanoma, 9 had renal cell carcinoma and 9 had head and neck cancer. The point of sequencing TCRbeta in the periphery was to test whether ivuxolimab changed TCR sequence diversity and drove clonal T-cell expansion. General findings and caveats noted by the study authors: After ivuxolimab, CD8+ T cells had more expanded clones than CD4+ T cells on average. At doses of 0.1 to 3.0 mg/kg, clonal expansion of both CD4+ and CD8+ T cells in blood was seen between baseline and week 6. The antigen specificity of the peripheral T cells that underwent clonal expansion was not determined. Low levels of normalized T-cell clonal expansion were also seen in some nonresponding patients. Partial responders in the 0.1-3.0 mg/kg groups had among the lowest normalized peripheral clonal expansion, especially among CD8+ T cells.

About this clone itself: Its antigen has not been determined. No much larger clone exists at a distance of one base, and base qualities are not known.

The trial excluded patients who had a history of autoimmune disease or who were on systemic immunosuppression. Peripheral blood for TCR sequencing was collected from all dose cohorts at baseline, on cycle 4 day 1, and on cycle 7 day 1. Samples came from an open-label, multicenter, first-in-human phase I dose-escalation trial of ivuxolimab. Adults with locally advanced or metastatic head and neck squamous cell, hepatocellular, melanoma or renal cell carcinoma were enrolled in the trial. Before TCR sequencing, CD4+ and CD8+ T cells were separately sorted from peripheral blood. The cysteine opens and the phenylalanine closes a CDR3 of 11 amino acids. Only CDR3 DNA is held: 33 bases, read in frame from base 1. CDR1 and CDR2 (MNHEY, SVGAGI) derive from the germline V gene. Deletion took 6 bases off V and 7 bases off J, with a span of 7 bases between the germline ends. Genomic DNA was extracted from sorted cells for sequencing of the TCRbeta CDR3 region. The immunoSEQ Assay was used for sequencing of TCRbeta CDR3 regions. TCRdb re-hosts the immuneACCESS table, in-frame sequences only. Its copies lack some clones; in the studies checked, an unresolved V gene accounts for under half of them, and the cause for the rest is not known. This sample comprises around 94,000 clones, roughly 90% of them detected only once. The ten largest clones take up less than 3.5% of the sample.

The chain links TRBV6-5 with TRBJ1-5, with the identity of the D gene unclear. This clonotype was obtained from an adult with an advanced solid tumor such as melanoma, head and neck, liver or kidney cancer. The sequencing used CD4+ or CD8+ T cells sorted from blood, collected in a trial of the OX40 agonist ivuxolimab. The CDR3 reads CASRGYQPQHF. The DNA sequence reads TGTGCCAGCAGGGGCTACCAGCCCCAGCATTTT.